Below are 27 T cell receptor beta chains sequenced from a single sample in a study. TCRdb re-called the 5' RACE reads with MiXCR, one entry per CDR3 protein. Of approximately 240 distinct CDR3 sequences detected, roughly 92% appear once; the ten largest clones hold over 11%. The sequenced material came from memory CD4+ T cells sorted from blood. Subset indicated: memory CD4+ T cells, CD4+CD45RO+CD25-. The receptors originated from a female donor with breast cancer.

This clonotype was seen a handful of times. In a library made to pick up alpha chains, this beta chain is a stray read with a size that means little. This chain links TRBV29-1 with TRBJ1-1; TRBD1 agrees at 7 bases. The CDR3 length is 11 residues. V lost 3 bases to trimming and J lost 11 bases; unmatched junction nucleotides: 6. CDR1 and CDR2 (germline): SQVTM, ANQGSEA. CDR3: CSVDPTGRAFF. The CDR3 DNA is TGCAGCGTTGACCCGACAGGGCGGGCTTTCTTT.

Points on this clonotype: This beta chain is off target for a library built for alpha chains, so its abundance means little. The gene calls are TRBV2 and TRBJ1-5; 8 bases line up with TRBD1. CDR1 SNHLY and CDR2 FYNNEI come from the germline V gene. The CDR3 extends over 18 amino acids. V lost 2 bases, J lost 0 bases, and 9 bases stayed unmatched. The DNA of the CDR3 is TGTGCCAGCAGTGAATCTCGACAGGGGAGGTATAGCAATCAGCCCCAGCATTTT. Amino acids: CASSESRQGRYSNQPQHF. Full variable domain (remainder filled in from reference TRBV2 and TRBJ1-5): EPEVTQTPSHQVTQMGQEVILRCVPISNHLYFYWYRQILGQKVEFLVSFYNNEISEKSEIFDDQFSVERPDGSNFTLKIRSTKLEDSAMYFCASSESRQGRYSNQPQHFGDGTRLSIL.

As concerns this clonotype: This beta chain is off target for a library built for alpha chains, so its abundance means little. The V gene is TRBV20-1, the J gene TRBJ1-2; no definite D call. Trimming removed 5 bases from V and 8 bases from J, with 12 bases in between. In germline, CDR1 is DFQATT, CDR2 SNEGSKA (reference sequence). This CDR3 contains 11 residues. The CDR3 sequence is CSAPVHYGYTF. Here the CDR3 DNA reads TGCAGTGCTCCTGTCCATTACGGCTACACCTTC.

This clonotype was seen only once. The size of this beta chain means little, since it is a stray read in a library made for alpha chains. The chain combines TRBV29-1 with TRBJ2-5, with TRBD1 as a possible D gene (5 bases). The CDR3 sequence is 12 residues long. Trimming pared 5 bases from V and 2 bases from J, leaving 9 bases between. From germline, CDR1 is SQVTM and CDR2 ANQGSEA. CDR3 DNA: TGCAGCGTTACCCGACAGCAAGAGACCCAGTACTTC. This gives the protein CSVTRQQETQYF.

Worth noting for this clonotype: Being off target in a library aimed at alpha chains, this beta chain has a size of little meaning. The chain is built from TRBV12-3 or TRBV12-4 and TRBJ1-2, with D uncertain. This CDR3 comprises 11 residues. Trimming removed 2 bases from V and 4 bases from J, with 2 bases in between. CDR3 in amino acids: CASSLTYGYTF. The CDR3 coding sequence is TGTGCCAGCAGTTTAACCTATGGCTACACCTTC.

Note on this clonotype: With the library built for alpha chains, this beta chain is off target and its frequency is not meaningful. This rearrangement joins TRBV6-1 to TRBJ2-6; no firm D call. Trimming stripped 7 bases from V and 1 base from J, with 5 bases between. Germline loops: CDR1 MNHNS, CDR2 SASEGT. The CDR3 consists of 13 residues. CDR3 DNA sequence: TGTGCCAGCACCATTTCTGGGGCCAACGTCCTGACTTTC. This encodes CASTISGANVLTF.

Of note for this clonotype: Since it is a stray read in a library aimed at alpha chains, this beta chain has a size that is not meaningful. The chain links TRBV6-1 to TRBJ2-2; D perhaps matches TRBD2 (5 bases). The CDR3 runs to 15 residues. The germline V and J ends were trimmed by 4 bases and 4 bases, with 13 bases remaining between them. Per the germline V gene, CDR1 is MNHNS and CDR2 is SASEGT. The CDR3 bases are TGTGCCAGCAGTGCTCGGACTCGACGCACCGGGGAGCTGTTTTTT. Amino acids: CASSARTRRTGELFF.

About this clonotype itself: This beta chain is an off-target read within a library intended for alpha chains, so its frequency means little. V gene TRBV20-1 combines with J gene TRBJ2-1; no reliable D call. Trimming took off 6 bases at V and 3 bases at J, with 15 bases between the two ends. CDR1 DFQATT and CDR2 SNEGSKA come from the germline V gene (reference sequence). CDR3 length equals 14 residues. CDR3 nucleotides: TGCAGTGCCCAGGACCCCTTGAGCTACAATGAGCAGTTCTTC. Its protein is CSAQDPLSYNEQFF.

This clonotype was detected once. This beta chain is an off-target read within a library intended for alpha chains, so its frequency means little. This chain links TRBV15 with TRBJ1-5; possible D gene TRBD1, 6 bases. CDR3 length equals 17 residues. CDR1 LNHNV and CDR2 YYDKDF come from the germline V gene (reference sequence). V lost 5 bases and J lost 0, with 17 bases in between. This chain's CDR3 is CATSSSGTGNSNQPQHF. DNA of the CDR3: TGTGCCACCAGCTCGAGTGGTACAGGGAATAGCAATCAGCCCCAGCATTTT.

As regards this clonotype: A library prepared for alpha chains yielded this beta chain as an off-target read; its size is of little meaning. The chain links TRBV6-5 to TRBJ1-5; no firm D call. In germline, CDR1 is MNHEY, CDR2 SVGAGI. V dropped 2 bases and J dropped 4 bases, with 6 bases sitting between them. CDR3 length: 13 amino acids. The chain's CDR3 is CASSYTANQPQHF. The DNA for the CDR3 is TGTGCCAGCAGTTACACCGCAAATCAGCCCCAGCATTTT.

Points on this clonotype: Since the library was made to target alpha chains, this beta chain is a stray read and its abundance is not meaningful. The V gene is TRBV6-4, the J gene TRBJ1-6, with D uncertain. V was clipped by 6 bases and J by 7 bases, with 19 bases between them. CDR3 length: 16 residues. From germline, CDR1 is MRHNA and CDR2 SNTAGT. The chain's CDR3 is CASRTLNGVSNSPLHF. Written as DNA, the CDR3 is TGTGCCAGCAGGACCCTGAACGGGGTGAGCAATTCACCCCTCCACTTT.

On this clonotype: The library was built for alpha chains, so this beta chain is an off-target read and its size means little. The chain is built from TRBV20-1 and TRBJ2-2; D gene uncertain. The CDR3 has 13 residues. Germline lookup yields CDR1 DFQATT and CDR2 SNEGSKA (reference sequence). Trimming took 5 bases from V and 1 from J, leaving 8 bases between them. The CDR3 nucleotides are TGCAGTGCTCCGATAAGGAACACCGGGGAGCTGTTTTTT. This sequence encodes CSAPIRNTGELFF.

As to this clonotype: For a library built for alpha chains, this beta chain is a stray read; little rests on its size. V and J are TRBV12-3 or TRBV12-4 and TRBJ1-2; a weak D match, TRBD1 (5 bases). V was pared by 2 bases and J by 4 bases, with 14 bases between. The CDR3 is 15 residues long. The CDR3 bases are TGTGCCAGCAGTTTATCGCGTAGGACACTCTATGGCTACACCTTC. It translates to CASSLSRRTLYGYTF.

A note on this clonotype: Found in a library prepared for alpha chains, this beta chain is an off-target read, and its abundance has little meaning. This chain connects TRBV12-3 or TRBV12-4 to TRBJ1-2; D is undetermined. The CDR3 sequence is 11 residues long. The V end lost 6 bases, the J end lost 5 bases, and 7 bases lay between the germline ends. CDR3 nucleotides: TGTGCCAGCAGCATGAATTATGGCTACACCTTC. It is translated as CASSMNYGYTF.

Points on this clonotype: Within a library made for alpha chains, this beta chain is off target, and its count is uninformative. The V gene is TRBV11-2, the J gene TRBJ2-6, with D possibly matching TRBD2 (6 bases). Per the germline V gene, CDR1 is SGHAT and CDR2 is FQNNGV. With 4 bases removed from V and 3 bases from J, the gap between germline ends came to 13 bases. This CDR3 is 16 amino acids long. The CDR3 nucleotides are TGTGCCAGCAGCTCGGTTAGGGACTTTGGGGCCAACGTCCTGACTTTC. This encodes CASSSVRDFGANVLTF.

As to this clonotype: This beta chain is an off-target read within a library intended for alpha chains, so its frequency means little. This chain connects TRBV12-2 to TRBJ2-7; TRBD2, the table's D call, lacks a check against the DNA. TRBV12-2 is noted as a pseudogene. The CDR3 spans 16 residues. The CDR3 loop is CASRLTILREKYEQYF. CDR3 coding DNA: TGTGCAAGTCGCTTAACCATCTTGCGGGAGAAATACGAGCAGTACTTC.

Details on this clonotype: This beta chain is an off-target read within a library intended for alpha chains, so its frequency means little. The V gene is TRBV12-3 or TRBV12-4, the J gene TRBJ1-2, with 8 bases identical to TRBD1. The J segment lost 2 bases and the V segment lost 7 bases, leaving 3 bases of the junction unmatched. This CDR3 comprises 13 residues. The CDR3 DNA follows: TGTGCCAGCAATAGGGACAGGAACTATGGCTACACCTTC. Residues: CASNRDRNYGYTF.

Worth noting for this clonotype: A library made for alpha chains picked up this beta chain off target, so its size means little. The chain carries TRBV12-3 or TRBV12-4 and TRBJ2-3; 11 nucleotides align to TRBD2. The CDR3 runs 15 residues. Trimming at V came to 3 bases and at J to 6 bases, leaving 5 bases not matched to a gene. The CDR3 spells CASSFSLAGVDTQYF. CDR3 DNA: TGTGCCAGCAGTTTTTCACTAGCGGGAGTGGATACGCAGTATTTT.

As for this clonotype: This beta chain is off target for a library built for alpha chains, so its abundance means little. This chain links TRBV6-5 with TRBJ2-3; 16 bases are shared with TRBD2. Germline V gene data show CDR1 as MNHEY and CDR2 as SVGAGI. This CDR3 region has 17 residues. The ends lost 0 bases at V and 9 bases at J; junction bases unmatched: 6. The CDR3, as DNA: TGTGCCAGCAGTTACTCGAAGGGACTAGCGGGAGGGGTCACGCAGTATTTT. The encoded protein is CASSYSKGLAGGVTQYF.

Notes on this clonotype: This beta chain turned up in a library designed for alpha chains; as an off-target read, its abundance says little. This chain uses TRBV28 with TRBJ2-7; TRBD2 is a possible D gene (6 bases). The CDR3 totals 16 residues. Trimming cost V 5 bases and J 0 bases, with 17 bases left between them. Looked up from germline, CDR1 is MDHEN and CDR2 is SYDVKM. DNA for the CDR3: TGTGCCAGCAGTCCTTTTAGCGGAGAGATCTCCTACGAGCAGTACTTC. It is translated as CASSPFSGEISYEQYF.

To note about this clonotype: In a library made to pick up alpha chains, this beta chain is a stray read with a size that means little. The chain uses TRBV5-1 and TRBJ2-5; TRBD1 aligns across 11 bases. The V segment lost 4 bases and the J segment 0 bases; nucleotides outside the gene matches: 5. Germline loops: CDR1 SGHRS, CDR2 YFSETQ. CDR3 size: 16 residues. The CDR3 region is CASSVRDRGYQETQYF. The CDR3 DNA sequence: TGCGCCAGCAGCGTCCGGGACAGGGGGTACCAAGAGACCCAGTACTTC. The full variable domain, with the rest looked up from reference TRBV5-1 and TRBJ2-5, is KAGVTQTPRYLIKTRGQQVTLSCSPISGHRSVSWYQQTPGQGLQFLFEYFSETQRNKGNFPGRFSGRQFSNSRSEMNVSTLELGDSALYLCASSVRDRGYQETQYFGPGTRLLVL.

The count of this clonotype is one. Within a library made for alpha chains, this beta chain is off target, and its count is uninformative. This chain uses TRBV7-8 with TRBJ2-1; D may be TRBD2 (6 bases). Germline loops: CDR1 SGHVS, CDR2 FQNEAQ. Trimming removed 5 bases from V and 4 bases from J, with 21 bases in between. CDR3 size: 17 residues. Here the CDR3 reads CASSPRGDVGGYNEQFF. The CDR3 bases are TGTGCCAGCAGCCCCCGGGGCGATGTGGGAGGTTACAATGAGCAGTTCTTC.

This clonotype was recorded only once. Within a library made for alpha chains, this beta chain is off target, and its count is uninformative. This rearrangement joins TRBV19 to TRBJ2-3; 10 bases are shared with TRBD2. The germline gives CDR1 LNHDA, CDR2 SQIVND (reference sequence). With V trimmed by 6 bases and J by 0 bases, 6 bases remained unmatched. The CDR3 has 16 amino acids. CDR3 nucleotide sequence: TGTGCCAGTAGACGGACTAGCGGAGAAAGCACAGATACGCAGTATTTT. It is translated as CASRRTSGESTDTQYF.

Worth noting for this clonotype: The junction differs from germline at one of its ends, possibly a read error. Found in a library prepared for alpha chains, this beta chain is an off-target read, and its abundance has little meaning. V is TRBV20-1 and J is TRBJ2-2; D may be TRBD1 or TRBD2 (5 bases each). The CDR3 loop spans 14 amino acids. From germline, CDR1 is DFQATT and CDR2 SNEGSKA (reference sequence). The CDR3 DNA reads as TGCAGTGCGTGGCGGGTAGGGAGCACCGGGGACCTGTTTTTT. Translation: CSAWRVGSTGDLFF.

Comments on this clonotype: This beta chain is an unintended read in a library built for alpha chains; its size means little. This chain links TRBV5-6 with TRBJ1-3; no definite D call. Looked up from germline, CDR1 is SGHDT and CDR2 is YYEEEE. Deletions cut 0 bases from V and 3 bases from J, with 13 bases between. CDR3 length equals 16 residues. CDR3 bases: TGTGCCAGCAGCTTGGGAACCCGACACGGTGGAAACACCATATATTTT. Protein: CASSLGTRHGGNTIYF.

Regarding this clonotype: The library was prepared for alpha chains; this beta chain is a stray read, so its frequency means little. The genes are TRBV7-9 and TRBJ2-7; D perhaps matches TRBD2 (6 bases). V was cut by 2 bases and J by 2 bases, with 10 bases left in between. This CDR3 has 14 residues. The germline gives CDR1 SEHNR, CDR2 FQNEAQ (reference sequence). This chain's CDR3 is CASSLMAGPYEQYF. CDR3 bases: TGTGCCAGCAGCTTAATGGCGGGGCCCTACGAGCAGTACTTC.

As to this clonotype: This beta chain is an unintended read in a library built for alpha chains; its size means little. V gene TRBV5-1 combines with J gene TRBJ2-1, with 14 bases matching TRBD2. CDR3 length equals 19 residues. V was pared by 5 bases and J by 2 bases, with 12 bases of the junction left unmatched. Germline V gene lookup returns CDR1 SGHRS and CDR2 YFSETQ. The CDR3 DNA reads TGCGCCAGCAGTCATTCGGGACTAGCGGGAGTTTTGGCCTACAATGAGCAGTTCTTC. It encodes CASSHSGLAGVLAYNEQFF.